A single sample gave rise to the 26 T cell receptor beta chains below, sequenced in a study of shared clonotypes between healthy human individuals (dated by TCRdb to 2019 to 2021). Libraries were prepared through the immunoSEQ multiplex PCR assay. Drawn from immuneACCESS, this table holds only the in-frame rearrangements with V and J called that TCRdb kept. Clones are partly lost; checked studies trace under half to an unresolved V gene and leave the rest unexplained. Recorded for this sample are some 2,000,000 clones; approximately 95% of them occurred a single time. Of the sample, approximately 0.13% falls within the top ten clones. Sequencing was carried out using naive CD4+ T cells sorted from blood. The intended sense of this specimen's cell subset or site label: CD45RA+ positively selected. The receptors derive from a man aged 18 to 29 in good health.

CDR3 region: CASSLDRVGNIQYF. Here the CDR3 DNA reads TGTGCCAGCAGCTTAGACAGGGTTGGCAACATTCAGTACTTC. The genes are TRBV11-2 and TRBJ2-4, with D possibly TRBD1 on 5 matching bases. CDR3 length equals 14 residues. The germline V gene encodes CDR1 SGHAT and CDR2 FQNNGV. The ends were cut back, 0 bases at V and 7 bases at J, with 10 bases in the middle.

The chain carries TRBV29-1 and TRBJ2-5; possibly TRBD1 or TRBD2 for D (5 bases each). V was cut by 4 bases and J by 4 bases, with 13 bases left in between. Looked up from germline, CDR1 is SQVTM and CDR2 is ANQGSEA. The CDR3 loop spans 13 amino acids. DNA for the CDR3: TGCAGCGTTGCCCCTACTAGGGGAGAGACCCAGTACTTC. The encoded protein is CSVAPTRGETQYF.

This chain connects TRBV28 to TRBJ2-7; D perhaps matches TRBD1 (6 bases). V shed 6 bases and J shed 9 bases, with 15 bases lying between them. The CDR3 sequence is 12 residues long. From germline, CDR1 is MDHEN and CDR2 SYDVKM. The DNA for the CDR3 is TGTGCCAGCAGCACACAGGGAATTCCGCAGTACTTC. Amino acid sequence: CASSTQGIPQYF.

The chain couples TRBV10-2 to TRBJ1-3, with no clear D. Looked up from germline, CDR1 is WSHSY and CDR2 is SAAADI. Trimming removed 3 bases from V and 0 bases from J, with 9 bases in between. The CDR3 contains 15 residues. For the CDR3, the DNA is TGCGCCAGCAGTGAAGCCAGTAACTCTGGAAACACCATATATTTT. As protein: CASSEASNSGNTIYF.

This clone is a singleton in its sample. J is TRBJ1-2 and V is TRBV30; no definite D call. Germline assignment: CDR1 GTSNPN and CDR2 SVGIG (reference sequence). The CDR3 length is 13 residues. V gave up 4 bases and J gave up 2 bases, with 11 bases separating them. For the CDR3, the DNA is TGTGCCTGGAACCCCACAGAAAACTATGGCTACACCTTC. It translates to CAWNPTENYGYTF. Using reference TRBV30 and TRBJ1-2 for the parts outside the CDR3, the full variable domain is SQTIHQWPATLVQPVGSPLSLECTVEGTSNPNLYWYRQAAGRGLQLLFYSVGIGQISSEVPQNLSASRPQDRQFILSSKKLLLSDSGFYLCAWNPTENYGYTFGSGTRLTVV.

The rearrangement joins TRBV28 to TRBJ1-4, with TRBD1 matching over 7 bases. The CDR3 contains 15 residues. CDR1 MDHEN and CDR2 SYDVKM come from the germline V gene. With V trimmed by 2 bases and J by 2 bases, 2 bases remained unmatched. The DNA of the CDR3 is TGTGCCAGCAGTTTACAGGGGGGGACTAATGAAAAACTGTTTTTT. It specifies CASSLQGGTNEKLFF.

As to this clone: This sample also contains other DNA sequences that code for the same CDR3. The chain links TRBV20-1 to TRBJ1-2; D remains ambiguous. Germline loops: CDR1 DFQATT, CDR2 SNEGSKA (reference sequence). The CDR3 totals 11 residues. The V gene lost 2 bases and the J gene lost 7 bases, with 8 bases spanning the gap. This CDR3 reads CSARSEGGYTF. CDR3 DNA: TGCAGTGCTAGATCGGAGGGTGGCTACACCTTC.

The chain carries TRBV2 and TRBJ1-5, with D perhaps matching TRBD1 (5 bases). There are 14 residues in the CDR3. CDR1 and CDR2 (germline): SNHLY, FYNNEI. Trimming left V 7 bases short and J 0 bases short, with 10 bases between. Here the CDR3 DNA reads TGTGCCAGCACCGAGGGGTATAGCAATCAGCCCCAGCATTTT. Residues: CASTEGYSNQPQHF.

The genes are TRBV28 and TRBJ2-3; TRBD1 agrees at 7 bases. Germline loops: CDR1 MDHEN, CDR2 SYDVKM. The trim removed 6 bases at V and 3 bases at J, leaving 3 bases unmatched. CDR3 length: 13 residues. The CDR3, as DNA: TGTGCCAGCAGAGGGGGCAGGACAGATACGCAGTATTTT. Residues: CASRGGRTDTQYF. The entire variable domain, with the rest obtained from reference TRBV28 and TRBJ2-3, is as follows: DVKVTQSSRYLVKRTGEKVFLECVQDMDHENMFWYRQDPGLGLRLIYFSYDVKMKEKGDIPEGYSVSREKKERFSLILESASTNQTSMYLCASRGGRTDTQYFGPGTRLTVL.

This sequence joins TRBV11-1 and TRBJ1-1; D is possibly TRBD1 (5 bases). Trimming cost V 4 bases and J 0 bases, with 9 bases left between them. The CDR3 has 14 amino acids. Germline CDR1 SGHAT, CDR2 FQDESV (reference sequence). CDR3 protein: CASSSTDLNTEAFF. CDR3 nucleotides: TGTGCCAGCAGCTCGACAGATCTGAACACTGAAGCTTTCTTT.

V and J are TRBV27 and TRBJ2-7, with 8 bases lining up with TRBD1. With 5 bases clipped from V and 3 bases from J, the junction kept 6 bases outside the gene matches. Germline values: CDR1 MNHEY, CDR2 SMNVEV (reference sequence). This CDR3 has 14 residues. In DNA form, the CDR3 reads TGTGCCAGCAGTGGACAGGGTAGGTTCTACGAGCAGTACTTC. Its protein product is CASSGQGRFYEQYF.

CDR3 residues: CASSPQGQGANEQFF. CDR3 DNA sequence: TGTGCCAGCAGCCCCCAAGGGCAGGGGGCAAATGAGCAGTTCTTC. This chain links TRBV11-1 with TRBJ2-1; 8 nucleotides match TRBD1. With 5 bases clipped from V and 7 bases from J, the junction kept 10 bases outside the gene matches. CDR3 length: 15 residues. CDR1 and CDR2 from the germline V gene are SGHAT and FQDESV (reference sequence).

This chain joins TRBV19 and TRBJ2-2; no firm D call. Trimming cost V 5 bases and J 3 bases, with 13 bases left between them. Germline loops: CDR1 LNHDA, CDR2 SQIVND (reference sequence). The CDR3 covers 15 residues. The CDR3 sequence: CASSLDGKYTGELFF. The CDR3 coding sequence is TGTGCCAGTAGTCTGGACGGAAAGTACACCGGGGAGCTGTTTTTT.

The count of this clone is one. The chain is built from TRBV5-1 and TRBJ2-1, with 9 bases fitting TRBD2. V trimming: 3 bases; J trimming: 0 bases; junction bases outside the gene matches: 10. Germline V gene sequence: CDR1 SGHRS, CDR2 YFSETQ. The CDR3 loop spans 18 amino acids. CDR3 nucleotides: TGCGCCAGCAGCTGGACTAGCGTCCGCACCAGCTCCTACAATGAGCAGTTCTTC. Encoded protein: CASSWTSVRTSSYNEQFF.

The V and J genes are TRBV5-4 and TRBJ1-3; TRBD1 matches at 7 bases. Trimming took 1 base from V and 4 from J; bases not matched to a gene: 8. This CDR3 is 16 amino acids long. Germline V lookup: CDR1 SGHNT, CDR2 YYREEE (reference sequence). The CDR3 sequence is CASSLWKGQSGNTIYF. The CDR3 nucleotides read TGTGCCAGCAGCTTGTGGAAGGGACAGTCGGGAAACACCATATATTTT. Full variable domain (rest looked up from reference TRBV5-4 and TRBJ1-3): ETGVTQSPTHLIKTRGQQVTLRCSSQSGHNTVSWYQQALGQGPQFIFQYYREEENGRGNFPPRFSGLQFPNYSSELNVNALELDDSALYLCASSLWKGQSGNTIYFGEGSWLTVV.

V and J are TRBV27 and TRBJ1-5; D unresolved. Germline V gene data show CDR1 as MNHEY and CDR2 as SMNVEV (reference sequence). The CDR3 spans 13 residues. Trimming took 4 bases from V and 5 from J, leaving 9 bases between them. CDR3: CASSSLLDQPQHF. The CDR3 nucleotides are TGTGCCAGCAGTTCTCTCCTCGATCAGCCCCAGCATTTT.

The chain carries TRBV7-9 and TRBJ2-3; D is ambiguous. The CDR3 is 15 residues long. Germline lookup yields CDR1 SEHNR and CDR2 FQNEAQ (reference sequence). V shed 5 bases and J shed 1 base, with 13 bases lying between them. CDR3 in amino acids: CASSTDRTRTDTQYF. The CDR3, as DNA: TGTGCCAGCAGCACTGACCGGACCCGCACAGATACGCAGTATTTT.

The rearrangement links TRBV18 to TRBJ2-6; a weak D match, TRBD1 (6 bases). V shed 4 bases and J shed 0 bases, with 13 bases lying between them. This CDR3 is built from 17 residues. Germline V gene lookup returns CDR1 KGHSH and CDR2 LQKENI. CDR3 residues: CASSRLQGSSGANVLTF. The CDR3 DNA reads TGTGCCAGCTCACGGTTACAGGGAAGCTCTGGGGCCAACGTCCTGACTTTC.

V is TRBV4-1 and J is TRBJ1-2; D ambiguous. This CDR3 is 14 amino acids long. Germline CDR1 and CDR2: MGHRA and YSYEKL. The V and J ends lost 0 bases and 2 bases respectively, with 7 bases between them. In DNA form, the CDR3 reads TGCGCCAGCAGCCAAGATAACGTGAACTATGGCTACACCTTC. Its protein product is CASSQDNVNYGYTF.

The V call is TRBV10-3, the J call TRBJ1-6; TRBD1 matches 7 bases. Per germline, CDR1 ENHRY and CDR2 SYGVKD. Germline trimming cut 1 base from V and 10 bases from J; bases unmatched to any gene: 7. The CDR3 extends over 15 amino acids. The DNA for the CDR3 is TGTGCCATCAGTGAGTTCCAGGGGGTCGGGTCACCCCTCCACTTT. This codes for CAISEFQGVGSPLHF.

J is TRBJ2-1 and V is TRBV20-1, with 8 bases lining up with TRBD1. The germline CDR1 and CDR2 sequences are DFQATT and SNEGSKA (reference sequence). This CDR3 is built from 11 residues. The ends lost 8 bases at V and 12 bases at J; junction bases unmatched: 9. Here the CDR3 DNA reads TGCAGTCACGGACAGGGAGAATCGCAGTTCTTC. It translates to CSHGQGESQFF.

V is TRBV30 and J is TRBJ2-3, with TRBD1 as a possible D gene (5 bases). V was shortened by 0 bases and J by 5 bases, with 15 bases between the two germline ends. Germline loops: CDR1 GTSNPN, CDR2 SVGIG (reference sequence). The CDR3 spans 15 residues. CDR3 sequence: CAWSVRAGLRDTQYF. The CDR3 DNA follows: TGTGCCTGGAGTGTACGGGCAGGGCTTCGAGATACGCAGTATTTT. The full variable domain, rest sourced from reference TRBV30 and TRBJ2-3, is SQTIHQWPATLVQPVGSPLSLECTVEGTSNPNLYWYRQAAGRGLQLLFYSVGIGQISSEVPQNLSASRPQDRQFILSSKKLLLSDSGFYLCAWSVRAGLRDTQYFGPGTRLTVL.

This chain connects TRBV2 to TRBJ2-1; weak D call: TRBD2 (5 bases). The CDR3 covers 15 residues. V was clipped by 6 bases and J by 3 bases, with 15 bases between them. Germline V gene lookup returns CDR1 SNHLY and CDR2 FYNNEI. The CDR3 DNA is TGTGCCAGCAGCCAAGACCGGGGTGGCTACAATGAGCAGTTCTTC. It encodes CASSQDRGGYNEQFF. Based on the CDR3 plus reference TRBV2 and TRBJ2-1, the full variable domain is EPEVTQTPSHQVTQMGQEVILRCVPISNHLYFYWYRQILGQKVEFLVSFYNNEISEKSEIFDDQFSVERPDGSNFTLKIRSTKLEDSAMYFCASSQDRGGYNEQFFGPGTRLTVL.

The chain couples TRBV7-6 to TRBJ2-5; D unclear. The V end was cut by 1 base, the J end by 0 bases, with 15 bases between. Germline values: CDR1 SGHVS, CDR2 FNYEAQ. This CDR3 has 17 amino acids. The CDR3 reads CASSLESGLLYQETQYF. The CDR3 region has the DNA TGTGCCAGCAGCTTAGAGTCAGGATTATTGTACCAAGAGACCCAGTACTTC.

This rearrangement joins TRBV6-1 to TRBJ2-7; 13 nucleotides match TRBD2. The ends lost 7 bases at V and 10 bases at J; junction bases unmatched: 13. This CDR3 region has 15 residues. CDR1 MNHNS and CDR2 SASEGT come from the germline V gene. Here the CDR3 reads CASTPFGLAGEVQYF. CDR3 nucleotide sequence: TGTGCCAGCACCCCGTTTGGACTAGCGGGAGAGGTTCAGTACTTC.

J is TRBJ1-4 and V is TRBV5-1; a possible D gene is TRBD1 (6 bases). Germline V gene sequence: CDR1 SGHRS, CDR2 YFSETQ. The CDR3 runs 15 residues. V lost 0 bases to trimming and J lost 8 bases, with 14 bases between them. This CDR3 reads CASSLGGPGEEKLFF. In DNA form, the CDR3 reads TGCGCCAGCAGCTTGGGGGGCCCAGGGGAGGAAAAACTGTTTTTT.